The clone carrying this T cell receptor (beta chain) was seen more than once but under ten times. The protocol was immunoSEQ multiplex PCR, while the TCRdb copy is restricted to in-frame clones and leaves out a portion. The sample yields around 270,000 clones, 84% seen once. The CDR3 sequence is 15 residues long. V was clipped by 5 bases and J by 8 bases; unmatched bases: 9. The germline V gene encodes CDR1 LNHDA and CDR2 SQIVND (reference sequence). This specimen comes from a study of blood T cell repertoires in COVID-19. The chain carries TRBV19 and TRBJ1-4; 9 positions agree with TRBD1. This receptor was identified in a man aged 60 to 69 with acute or convalescent COVID-19. Sequencing was carried out using peripheral blood. The CDR3 DNA is TGTGCCAGTAGTCTGCAGACAGGGGGTAGGGAAAAACTGTTTTTT. Protein sequence: CASSLQTGGREKLFF.